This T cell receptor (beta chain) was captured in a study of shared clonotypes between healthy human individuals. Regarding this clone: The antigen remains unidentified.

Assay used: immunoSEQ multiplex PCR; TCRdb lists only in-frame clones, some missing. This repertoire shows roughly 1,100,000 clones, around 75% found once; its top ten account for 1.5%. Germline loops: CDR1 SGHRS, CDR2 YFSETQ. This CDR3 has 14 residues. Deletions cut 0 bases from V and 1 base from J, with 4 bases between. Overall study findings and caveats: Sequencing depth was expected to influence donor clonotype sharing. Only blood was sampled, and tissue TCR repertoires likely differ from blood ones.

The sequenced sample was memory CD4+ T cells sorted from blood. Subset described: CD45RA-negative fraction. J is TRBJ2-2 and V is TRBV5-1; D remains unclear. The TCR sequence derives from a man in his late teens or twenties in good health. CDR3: CASSLGMNTGELFF. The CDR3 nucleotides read TGCGCCAGCAGCTTGGGGATGAACACCGGGGAGCTGTTTTTT.